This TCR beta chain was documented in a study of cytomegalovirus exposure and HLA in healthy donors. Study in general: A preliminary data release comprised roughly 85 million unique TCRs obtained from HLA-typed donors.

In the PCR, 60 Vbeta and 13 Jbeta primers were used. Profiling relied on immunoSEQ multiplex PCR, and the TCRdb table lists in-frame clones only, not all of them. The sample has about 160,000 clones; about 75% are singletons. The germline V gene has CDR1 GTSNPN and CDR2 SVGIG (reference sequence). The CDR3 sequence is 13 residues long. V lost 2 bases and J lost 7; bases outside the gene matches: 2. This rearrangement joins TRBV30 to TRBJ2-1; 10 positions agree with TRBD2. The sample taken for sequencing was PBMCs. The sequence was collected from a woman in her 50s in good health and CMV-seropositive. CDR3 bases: TGTGCCTGGAGTAGCGGGGGGGCTAATGAGCAGTTCTTC. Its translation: CAWSSGGANEQFF.